This T cell receptor beta chain was found in a study of shared clonotypes between healthy human individuals. The naive CD8 fraction comprised CD45RO-negative cells positively selected for CCR7 and excluded terminally differentiated effector memory CD45RA+ cells. Adult donors, all healthy and HIV-negative, had no recent acute infections or vaccinations. CDR3 size: 15 residues. Germline V gene data show CDR1 as SGDLS and CDR2 as YYNGEE. Losses at the gene ends were 0 bases for V and 4 bases for J; bases not matched to a gene: 2. A note on this clone: The identical CDR3 is also encoded by other nucleotide sequences in the sample.

Sequenced by immunoSEQ multiplex PCR; TCRdb stores in-frame clones only, minus some. The table records about 2.1 million clones, around 93% of them present only once. Specimen: naive CD8+ T cells from PBMCs. This sequence originates from a man aged 18 to 35 in good health. Some clones in this sample may be carry-over from other donors' samples. The V and J genes are TRBV9 and TRBJ2-7, with 12 bases identical to TRBD1. The CDR3 spells CASSVGGQGAYEQYF. CDR3 bases: TGTGCCAGCAGCGTAGGGGGACAGGGGGCATACGAGCAGTACTTC.